The 23 T cell receptor beta chains reported below all come from one sample, sequenced in a study of early T cells in non-severe SARS-CoV-2 infection. TCRdb reanalysed the 5' RACE reads using MiXCR and keeps one entry per CDR3 protein. The profile shows over 80,000 distinct CDR3 sequences, 12% of them singletons. The source material was whole blood, sampled at baseline. These receptors originate from an adult who was a healthcare worker with PCR-confirmed SARS-CoV-2 infection or an uninfected control (not recorded which).

Regarding this clonotype: At one of its ends the junction is not consistent with the germline gene, which may arise from a read error. The V call is TRBV11-2, the J call TRBJ2-1, with D hard to call. Germline CDR1 reads SGHAT; CDR2 reads FQNNGV. The length of the CDR3 is 13 residues. The CDR3 spells CASTGRSYIEQFF. CDR3 bases: TGTGCCAGCACCGGAAGGTCCTACATTGAGCAGTTCTTC.

This clonotype was seen a few times. V usage is TRBV7-3 and J usage is TRBJ1-3; no firm D call. The ends were cut back, 7 bases at V and 4 bases at J, with 8 bases in the middle. The CDR3 covers 12 residues. Looked up from germline, CDR1 is SGHTA and CDR2 is FQGTGA. The CDR3 reads CASKNGGNTIYF. In DNA, the CDR3 is TGTGCCAGCAAGAACGGGGGAAACACCATATATTTT. Based on the CDR3 plus reference TRBV7-3 and TRBJ1-3, the full variable domain is GAGVSQTPSNKVTEKGKYVELRCDPISGHTALYWYRQSLGQGPEFLIYFQGTGAADDSGLPNDRFFAVRPEGSVSTLKIQRTERGDSAVYLCASKNGGNTIYFGEGSWLTVV.

The CDR3 nucleotides are TGTGCCAGCCGTACGGTCTACAATGAGCAGTTCTTC. Translating it yields CASRTVYNEQFF. The chain employs TRBV18 and TRBJ2-1, with D unclear. CDR1 and CDR2 from the germline V gene are KGHSH and LQKENI. V was pared by 8 bases and J by 3 bases, with 8 bases between. CDR3 length equals 12 residues. Drawing the rest from reference TRBV18 and TRBJ2-1, the complete variable domain is NAGVMQNPRHLVRRRGQEARLRCSPMKGHSHVYWYRQLPEEGLKFMVYLQKENIIDESGMPKERFSAEFPKEGPSILRIQQVVRGDSAAYFCASRTVYNEQFFGPGTRLTVL.

This clonotype came up many times. This rearrangement joins TRBV6-5 to TRBJ1-6; D is unresolved. The CDR3 totals 14 residues. Trimming stripped 8 bases from V and 10 bases from J, with 18 bases between. Germline CDR1 and CDR2: MNHEY and SVGAGI. This CDR3 reads CASSREPGSSPLHF. CDR3 bases: TGTGCCAGCTCCCGGGAACCAGGCTCCTCACCCCTCCACTTT.

This clonotype was seen repeatedly, ten times or more. The chain combines TRBV5-1 with TRBJ2-5, with TRBD2 matching 13 bases. Looked up from germline, CDR1 is SGHRS and CDR2 is YFSETQ. Trimming took 5 bases from V and 2 from J; bases not matched to a gene: 12. The CDR3 runs to 18 residues. CDR3 amino acids: CASSPGFGLAGVQETQYF. The CDR3 DNA follows: TGCGCCAGCAGTCCAGGGTTCGGACTAGCGGGGGTTCAAGAGACCCAGTACTTC. Supplemented by reference TRBV5-1 and TRBJ2-5, the full variable domain reads KAGVTQTPRYLIKTRGQQVTLSCSPISGHRSVSWYQQTPGQGLQFLFEYFSETQRNKGNFPGRFSGRQFSNSRSEMNVSTLELGDSALYLCASSPGFGLAGVQETQYFGPGTRLLVL.

This chain links TRBV27 with TRBJ2-1; D is unresolved. Germline V lookup: CDR1 MNHEY, CDR2 SMNVEV (reference sequence). There are 15 residues in the CDR3. The V end lost 2 bases, the J end lost 5 bases, and 13 bases lay between the germline ends. CDR3: CASSLIGNWDNEQFF. CDR3 bases: TGTGCCAGCAGTTTAATCGGTAATTGGGACAATGAGCAGTTCTTC.

The CDR3 sequence is CASSPQPRAGELFF. CDR3 nucleotides: TGTGCCAGCAGCCCACAGCCCAGGGCCGGGGAGCTGTTTTTT. The chain joins TRBV9 to TRBJ2-2, with TRBD1 as a possible D gene (5 bases). Looked up from germline, CDR1 is SGDLS and CDR2 is YYNGEE. CDR3 length: 14 residues. Trimming shortened V by 4 bases and J by 6 bases, and 13 bases separated the two germline ends.

This clonotype was detected many times. V is TRBV3-1 and J is TRBJ2-7; a possible D gene is TRBD1 (6 bases). Trimming took off 4 bases at V and 5 bases at J, with 18 bases between the two ends. CDR3 length: 15 amino acids. Germline V gives CDR1 LGHDT, CDR2 YNNKEL (reference sequence). CDR3 sequence reads: CASSRWPGQRHEQYF. In DNA form, the CDR3 reads TGTGCCAGCAGCCGATGGCCGGGACAACGCCACGAGCAGTACTTC.

This clonotype was found a few times. This chain connects TRBV10-3 to TRBJ1-1, with unresolved D. V shed 4 bases and J shed 5 bases, with 14 bases lying between them. CDR3 length: 14 amino acids. From germline, CDR1 is ENHRY and CDR2 SYGVKD. The CDR3, as DNA: TGTGCCATCAGTGGAGAGGAGGGTTTGACTGAAGCTTTCTTT. Translation: CAISGEEGLTEAFF.

This clonotype was observed many times. CDR3 region: CASVVQGTLGEQYF. CDR3 coding DNA: TGTGCCAGCGTAGTACAGGGGACCTTGGGCGAGCAGTACTTC. The rearrangement joins TRBV6-1 to TRBJ2-7; 7 nucleotides agree with TRBD1. The germline gives CDR1 MNHNS, CDR2 SASEGT. V lost 8 bases, J lost 6 bases, and 13 bases stayed unmatched. CDR3 length: 14 residues.

This clonotype was seen more than once but under ten times. This chain joins TRBV29-1 and TRBJ1-2; weak D call: TRBD1 (5 bases). The germline V gene encodes CDR1 SQVTM and CDR2 ANQGSEA. Trimming stripped 7 bases from V and 8 bases from J, with 17 bases between. This CDR3 region has 12 residues. The CDR3 sequence is CSAGGQGYGYTF. The DNA for the CDR3 is TGCAGCGCTGGGGGTCAAGGCTACGGCTACACCTTC.

This clonotype was counted many times. The V and J genes are TRBV7-9 and TRBJ2-5, with 10 bases identical to TRBD1. The CDR3 has 15 amino acids. V lost 4 bases and J lost 5; bases outside the gene matches: 7. Germline CDR1 reads SEHNR; CDR2 reads FQNEAQ (reference sequence). The CDR3 region is CASSSIRDRGETQYF. CDR3 DNA sequence: TGTGCCAGCAGCTCCATACGGGACAGGGGTGAGACCCAGTACTTC.

This chain joins TRBV11-2 and TRBJ2-7, with 12 bases matching TRBD1. Germline V lookup: CDR1 SGHAT, CDR2 FQNNGV. The CDR3 totals 17 residues. With 3 bases clipped from V and 3 bases from J, the junction kept 9 bases outside the gene matches. The CDR3 here is CASSFGTGGFHRYEQYF. The CDR3 DNA reads as TGTGCCAGCAGCTTCGGGACAGGGGGCTTTCATCGCTACGAGCAGTACTTC.

The J gene is TRBJ2-7, the V gene TRBV2; the match to TRBD2 covers 9 bases. The germline CDR1 and CDR2 sequences are SNHLY and FYNNEI. V was pared by 10 bases and J by 0 bases, with 19 bases of the junction left unmatched. The CDR3 is made up of 18 amino acids. The CDR3: CATLMGLAGRPSSYEQYF. CDR3 sequence (DNA): TGTGCCACGCTAATGGGGCTAGCGGGACGCCCTAGCTCCTACGAGCAGTACTTC.

The table lists this clonotype with many counts. One end of the junction varies from germline; a read error may be responsible. This chain joins TRBV24-1 and TRBJ2-3, with a tentative D call TRBD2 (6 bases). From germline, CDR1 is KGHDR and CDR2 SFDVKD. The CDR3 spans 13 residues. The CDR3 DNA reads TGTGTCACCAGTGGGGACTTCACAGATACGCAGTATTTT. Translation: CVTSGDFTDTQYF.

The CDR3 DNA is TGTGCCAGCTCACCCGTTGAAGACAGCTACGAGCAGTACTTC. It codes for CASSPVEDSYEQYF. V usage is TRBV18 and J usage is TRBJ2-7, with TRBD1 as a possible D gene (5 bases). The CDR3 length is 14 residues. Germline V lookup: CDR1 KGHSH, CDR2 LQKENI. Trimming pared 3 bases from V and 3 bases from J, leaving 12 bases between.

This clonotype was seen only a few times. This rearrangement joins TRBV11-2 to TRBJ2-3; D call uncertain. The CDR3 is made up of 14 amino acids. The V gene's germline CDR1 is SGHAT and CDR2 FQNNGV. The V end lost 1 base, the J end lost 2 bases, and 7 bases lay between the germline ends. The CDR3 here is CASSLAQLTDTQYF. CDR3 nucleotide sequence: TGTGCCAGCAGCTTAGCACAGCTCACAGATACGCAGTATTTT.

The sample holds a few counts of this clonotype. V and J are TRBV24-1 and TRBJ1-1; D perhaps matches TRBD1 (6 bases). The CDR3 consists of 15 residues. V lost 7 bases and J 1 base, leaving 15 bases between the germline ends. Per germline, CDR1 KGHDR and CDR2 SFDVKD. The CDR3 sequence: CATRAGDRGNTEAFF. The CDR3 DNA sequence: TGTGCCACCAGAGCAGGGGACCGAGGGAACACTGAAGCTTTCTTT.

This clonotype has more than one count but fewer than ten. The genes are TRBV3-1 and TRBJ1-1, with TRBD1 as a possible D gene (6 bases). The germline gives CDR1 LGHDT, CDR2 YNNKEL (reference sequence). The CDR3 contains 15 residues. Trimming stripped 6 bases from V and 5 bases from J, with 19 bases between. In nucleotides, the CDR3 is TGTGCCAGCAGTCAGACCGCGGGACAAAGAACTGAAGCTTTCTTT. It translates to CASSQTAGQRTEAFF. Full variable domain (rest looked up from reference TRBV3-1 and TRBJ1-1): DTAVSQTPKYLVTQMGNDKSIKCEQNLGHDTMYWYKQDSKKFLKIMFSYNNKELIINETVPNRFSPKSPDKAHLNLHINSLELGDSAVYFCASSQTAGQRTEAFFGQGTRLTVV.

This clonotype was seen many times. The rearrangement links TRBV18 to TRBJ1-2; maybe TRBD1 (5 bases). Looked up from germline, CDR1 is KGHSH and CDR2 is LQKENI. V lost 2 bases, J lost 9 bases, and 13 bases lay in between. CDR3 length: 13 residues. CDR3 protein: CASSPRQRQSYTF. The CDR3 DNA is TGTGCCAGCTCACCAAGGCAGAGACAGAGCTACACCTTC.

The chain couples TRBV6-6 to TRBJ1-1; D not resolved. V lost 11 bases to trimming and J lost 2 bases, with 21 bases between them. CDR3 length: 15 residues. CDR1 and CDR2 (germline): MNHNY, SVGAGI (reference sequence). The CDR3 here is CAHRESRQPNTEAFF. The CDR3 DNA is TGTGCCCATAGAGAATCCCGCCAACCAAACACTGAAGCTTTCTTT.

In its sample, this clonotype was seen a few times. This chain links TRBV4-1 with TRBJ1-4; D gene ambiguous. Trimming took 1 base from V and 0 from J, leaving 6 bases between them. From germline, CDR1 is MGHRA and CDR2 YSYEKL. The CDR3 contains 15 residues. The CDR3 is CASSQGRATNEKLFF. CDR3 sequence (DNA): TGCGCCAGCAGCCAAGGAAGGGCAACTAATGAAAAACTGTTTTTT.

The chain uses TRBV29-1 and TRBJ1-2; the D gene is possibly TRBD1 (5 bases). The CDR3 contains 12 residues. Germline V gene data show CDR1 as SQVTM and CDR2 as ANQGSEA. Trimming left V 5 bases short and J 4 bases short, with 11 bases between. CDR3 sequence (DNA): TGCAGCGTTCGGCGGACATCCTATGGCTACACCTTC. Encoded protein: CSVRRTSYGYTF.